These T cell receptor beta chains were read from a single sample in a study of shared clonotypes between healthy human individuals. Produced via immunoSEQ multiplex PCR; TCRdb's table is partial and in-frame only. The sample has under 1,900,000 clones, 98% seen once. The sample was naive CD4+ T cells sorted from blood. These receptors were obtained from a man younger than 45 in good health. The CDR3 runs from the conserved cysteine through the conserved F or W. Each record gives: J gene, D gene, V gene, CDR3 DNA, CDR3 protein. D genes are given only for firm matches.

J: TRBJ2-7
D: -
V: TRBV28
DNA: TGTGCCAGTGTAGGGACGGAGGATCTCTCCTACGAGCAGTACTTC
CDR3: CASVGTEDLSYEQYF

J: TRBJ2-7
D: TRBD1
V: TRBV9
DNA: TGTGCCAGCAGCACCACCGGGACAGGGAACTACGAGCAGTACTTC
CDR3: CASSTTGTGNYEQYF

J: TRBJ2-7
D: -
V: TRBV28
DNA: TGTGCCAGCAGCCCAATAAGATCGTACGAGCAGTACTTC
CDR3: CASSPIRSYEQYF

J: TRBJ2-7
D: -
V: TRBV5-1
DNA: TGCGCCAGCAGCTTGGTAGCAGGGCACGAGCAGTACTTC
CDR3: CASSLVAGHEQYF

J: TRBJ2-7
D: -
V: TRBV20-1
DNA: TGCAGTGCTATTAGCTACGAGCAGTACTTC
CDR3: CSAISYEQYF

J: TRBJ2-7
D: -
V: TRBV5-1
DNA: TGCGCCAGCAGCTTTCAGGCAGCCCAGGTCTTCTACGAGCAGTACTTC
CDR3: CASSFQAAQVFYEQYF

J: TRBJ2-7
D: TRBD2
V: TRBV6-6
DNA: TGTGCCAGCAGTTACTTAGAGACTAGCACCTACGAGCAGTACTTC
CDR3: CASSYLETSTYEQYF

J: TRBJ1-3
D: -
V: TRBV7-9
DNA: TGTGCCAGCAGCTTGACAGTTTTCGGGTTT
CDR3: CASSLTVFGF

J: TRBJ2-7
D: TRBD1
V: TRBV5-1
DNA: TGCGCCAGCAGCTTGGGGGGACAGAACTACGAGCAGTACTTC
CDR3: CASSLGGQNYEQYF

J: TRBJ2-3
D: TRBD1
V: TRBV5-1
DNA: TGCGCCAGCAGCCTGGGGACAGCCGGAGATACGCAGTATTTT
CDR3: CASSLGTAGDTQYF

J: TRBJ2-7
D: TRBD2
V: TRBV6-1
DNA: TGTGCCAGCCCCGAGACTAGCGGACCCTACGAGCAGTACTTC
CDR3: CASPETSGPYEQYF

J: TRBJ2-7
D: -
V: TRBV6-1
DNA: TGTGCCAGTAACAGGGGAGGCCACGAGCAGTACTTC
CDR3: CASNRGGHEQYF

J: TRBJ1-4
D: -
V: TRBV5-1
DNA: TGCGCCAGCCGAGGGACAACTAATGAAAAACTGTTTTTT
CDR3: CASRGTTNEKLFF

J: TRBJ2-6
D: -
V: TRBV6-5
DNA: TGTGCCAGCAGTAAGTCCCCTGGGGCCAACGTCCTGACTTTC
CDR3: CASSKSPGANVLTF

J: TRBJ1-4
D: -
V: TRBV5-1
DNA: TGCGCCAGCACCTTAGGAAATGTGGGTGAAAAACTGTTTTTT
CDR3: CASTLGNVGEKLFF

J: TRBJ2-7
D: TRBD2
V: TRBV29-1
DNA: TGCAGCGTAGTTTACGGGACTAGCGATCCAAAGAGGGAGTACGAGCAGTACTTC
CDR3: CSVVYGTSDPKREYEQYF

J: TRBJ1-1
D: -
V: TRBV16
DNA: TGTGCCAGCAGCCAATTAAAGGGTGAAGCTTTCTTT
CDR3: CASSQLKGEAFF

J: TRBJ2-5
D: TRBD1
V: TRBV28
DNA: TGTGCCAGCAGTTCGTCCGACAGGGTCAAAGAGACCCAGTACTTC
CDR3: CASSSSDRVKETQYF

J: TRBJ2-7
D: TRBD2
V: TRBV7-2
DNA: TGTGCCAGCAGCTCGCGTGGACTAGCGGGAGCCCAGCCGCAGTACTTC
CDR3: CASSSRGLAGAQPQYF

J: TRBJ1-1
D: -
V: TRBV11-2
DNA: TGTGCCAGCAGCTTAGGTCCGAACACTGAAGCTTTCTTT
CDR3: CASSLGPNTEAFF

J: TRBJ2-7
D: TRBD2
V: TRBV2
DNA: TGTGCCAGCATCTTGTTGCTAGCGGGAGAGGGCGAGCAGTACTTC
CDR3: CASILLLAGEGEQYF

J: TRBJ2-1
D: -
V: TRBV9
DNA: TGTGCCAGCAGCGTAGAGTTTCGGCTAGTAGTTAATGAGCAGTTCTTC
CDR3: CASSVEFRLVVNEQFF

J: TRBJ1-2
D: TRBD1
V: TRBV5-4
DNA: TGTGCCAGCAGCCCGGGACAGGGCATCTATGGCTACACCTTC
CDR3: CASSPGQGIYGYTF

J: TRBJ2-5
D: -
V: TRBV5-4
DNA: TGTGCCAGCAGCCCCCGGGCCGAAGAGACCCAGTACTTC
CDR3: CASSPRAEETQYF

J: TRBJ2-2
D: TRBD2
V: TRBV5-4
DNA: TGTGCCAGCAGCCTACTAGCGGGAGGCTCGAACACCGGGGAGCTGTTTTTT
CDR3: CASSLLAGGSNTGELFF

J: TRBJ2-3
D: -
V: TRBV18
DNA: TGTGCCAGCTCCCACACAGATACGCAGTATTTT
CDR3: CASSHTDTQYF

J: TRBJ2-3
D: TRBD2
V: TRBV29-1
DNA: TGCAGCGTTGCTCCGACTAGCGGGCCGCCCACAGATACGCAGTATTTT
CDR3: CSVAPTSGPPTDTQYF

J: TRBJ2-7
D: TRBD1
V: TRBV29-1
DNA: TGCAGCGTTGTGGGACAGGGGTTATCAGAGCAGTACTTC
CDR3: CSVVGQGLSEQYF

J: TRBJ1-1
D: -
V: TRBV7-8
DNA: TGTGCCAGCAGCCGGAATGGGAGGGATAATAAAGACACTGAAGCTTTCTTT
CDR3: CASSRNGRDNKDTEAFF

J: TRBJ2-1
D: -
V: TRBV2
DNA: TGTGCCAGCAGTGTAGTCAGCTCCTACAATGAGCAGTTCTTC
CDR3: CASSVVSSYNEQFF

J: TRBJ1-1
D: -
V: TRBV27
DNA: TGTGCCAGCAGCAAAAGAACGGACCTCACTGAAGCTTTCTTT
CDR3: CASSKRTDLTEAFF

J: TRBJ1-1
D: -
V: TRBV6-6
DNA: TGTGCCAGCAGTTCCGGACGGGGGAACACTGAAGCTTTCTTT
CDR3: CASSSGRGNTEAFF

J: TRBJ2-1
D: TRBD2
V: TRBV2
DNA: TGTGCCAGCAAATCTAGCGGGCTCTACAATGAGCAGTTCTTC
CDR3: CASKSSGLYNEQFF

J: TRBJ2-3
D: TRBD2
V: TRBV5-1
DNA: TGCGCCAGCAGCTTGGGATCCAGCGGGGGCACAGATACGCAGTATTTT
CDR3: CASSLGSSGGTDTQYF

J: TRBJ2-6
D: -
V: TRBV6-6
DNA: TGTGCCAGCAGCCGAGGGCGCTCTGGGGCCAACGTCCTGACTTTC
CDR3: CASSRGRSGANVLTF

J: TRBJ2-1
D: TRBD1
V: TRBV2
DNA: TGTGCCAGCAGTGTGGGACAGCCAAGTGAGCAGTTCTTC
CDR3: CASSVGQPSEQFF

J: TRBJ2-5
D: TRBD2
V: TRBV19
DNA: TGTGCCAGTAGTATAATGAGTCGGACTAGCGGTTTCCAAGAGACCCAGTACTTC
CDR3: CASSIMSRTSGFQETQYF

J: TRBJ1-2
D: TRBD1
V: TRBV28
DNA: TGTGCCAGCACCAATTTCGGCCCGGGACAGAACTATGGCTACACCTTC
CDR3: CASTNFGPGQNYGYTF

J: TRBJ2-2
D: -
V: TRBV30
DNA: TGTGCCTGGGGGAAGGGGCTTTGGACCGGGGAGCTGTTTTTT
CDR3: CAWGKGLWTGELFF

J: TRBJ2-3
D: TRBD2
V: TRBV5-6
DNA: TGTGCCAGCAGAGGCCACCGGCGTCAGCGGGAGCCAAGCACAGATACGCAGTATTTT
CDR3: CASRGHRRQREPSTDTQYF

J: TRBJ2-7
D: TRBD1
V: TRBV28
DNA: TGTGCCAGCAGTGTTCAGGGGGAAGAGCAGTACTTC
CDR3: CASSVQGEEQYF

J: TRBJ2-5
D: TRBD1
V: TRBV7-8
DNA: TGTGCCAGCAGCGCCCGGGACAGGGGGGGGGAGACCCAGTACTTC
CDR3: CASSARDRGGETQYF

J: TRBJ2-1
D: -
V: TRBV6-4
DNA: TGTGCCAGCAGTGAGTATGCCTACGGCGGCTCGAATGAGCAGTTCTTC
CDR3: CASSEYAYGGSNEQFF

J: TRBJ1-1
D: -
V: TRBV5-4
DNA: TGTGCCAGCAGCTTTACACAGGGGAACACTGAAGCTTTCTTT
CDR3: CASSFTQGNTEAFF